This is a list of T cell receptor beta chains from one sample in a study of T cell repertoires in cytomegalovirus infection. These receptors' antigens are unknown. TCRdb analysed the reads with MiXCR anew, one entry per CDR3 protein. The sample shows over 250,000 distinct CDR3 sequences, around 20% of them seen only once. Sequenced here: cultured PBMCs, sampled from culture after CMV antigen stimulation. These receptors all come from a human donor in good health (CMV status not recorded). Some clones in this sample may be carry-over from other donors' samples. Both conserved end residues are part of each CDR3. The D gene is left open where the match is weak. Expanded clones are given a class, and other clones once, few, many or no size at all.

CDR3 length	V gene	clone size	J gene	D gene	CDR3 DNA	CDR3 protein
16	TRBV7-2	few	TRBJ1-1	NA	TGTGCCAGCAGCCCCCGTGGGGAGTGGTTCAACACTGAAGCTTTCTTT	CASSPRGEWFNTEAFF
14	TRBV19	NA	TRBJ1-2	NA	TGTGCCAGTAGTATATTACAGGGAGGGTATGGCTACACCTTC	CASSILQGGYGYTF
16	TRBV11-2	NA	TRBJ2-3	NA	TGTGCCAGCAGCTTTGTAGGGAGCATTAGCACAGATACGCAGTATTTT	CASSFVGSISTDTQYF
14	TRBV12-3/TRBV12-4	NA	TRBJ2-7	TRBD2	TGTGCCAGCAGGTGGGGGACTAGGGTAAACGAGCAGTACTTC	CASRWGTRVNEQYF
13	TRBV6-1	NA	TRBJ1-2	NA	TGTGCCAGCAGTGACGACTCGTTATATGGCTACACCTTC	CASSDDSLYGYTF
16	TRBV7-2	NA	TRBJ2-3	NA	TGTGCCAGCAGCTTGGGCGGGGATAGGTTTGCAGATACGCAGTATTTT	CASSLGGDRFADTQYF
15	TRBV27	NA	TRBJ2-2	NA	TGTGCCAGCACCTTTGCCGGGGACGGGACCGGGGAGCTGTTTTTT	CASTFAGDGTGELFF
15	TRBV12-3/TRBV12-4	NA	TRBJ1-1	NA	TGTGCCAGCAGTTTAGCCAGGCAGAGGAACACTGAAGCTTTCTTT	CASSLARQRNTEAFF
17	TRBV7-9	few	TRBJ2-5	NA	TGTGCCAGCAGAAATATGTTCCAGGGGGAGGTTCAAGAGACCCAGTACTTC	CASRNMFQGEVQETQYF
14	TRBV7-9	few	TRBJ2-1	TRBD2	TGTGCCAGCAGCTTTAGCGGGTCGAACAATGAGCAGTTCTTC	CASSFSGSNNEQFF
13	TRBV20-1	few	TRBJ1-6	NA	TGCAGTGCTAGGAAAGGGACCAATTCACCCCTCCACTTT	CSARKGTNSPLHF
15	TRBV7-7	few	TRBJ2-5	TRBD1	TGTGCCAGCAGCCCAGGGGGACAGCGAAGGGAGACCCAGTACTTC	CASSPGGQRRETQYF
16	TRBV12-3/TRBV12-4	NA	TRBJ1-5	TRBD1	TGTGCCAGCAGTTTAAGGACAGGGGGGGGCAATCGGCCCCAGCATTTT	CASSLRTGGGNRPQHF
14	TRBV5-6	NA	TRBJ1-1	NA	TGTGCCAGCAGCTTGGGGGGTACAGGGCCCGAAGCTTTCTTT	CASSLGGTGPEAFF
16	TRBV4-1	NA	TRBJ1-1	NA	TGCGCCAGCAGCCCAATTTCGTTAGTGGGAAACACTGAAGCTTTCTTT	CASSPISLVGNTEAFF
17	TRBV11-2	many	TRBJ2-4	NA	TGTGCCAGCAGCTTAGATCCAAGTCATCCGGCCAAAAACATTCAGTACTTC	CASSLDPSHPAKNIQYF
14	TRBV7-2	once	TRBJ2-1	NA	TGTGCCAGCAGTGTGGGGAACGTTTACAATGAGCAGTTCTTC	CASSVGNVYNEQFF
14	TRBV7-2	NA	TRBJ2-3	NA	TGTGCCAGCAGCTTACGAAAAAGCACAGATACGCAGTATTTT	CASSLRKSTDTQYF
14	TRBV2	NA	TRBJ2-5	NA	TGTGCCAGCAGTGAAACGGGGTGGCGGGAGACCCAGTACTTC	CASSETGWRETQYF
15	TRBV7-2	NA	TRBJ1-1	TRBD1	TGTGCCAGCAGCCTGGACAGGGGATTGAACACTGAAGCTTTCTTT	CASSLDRGLNTEAFF
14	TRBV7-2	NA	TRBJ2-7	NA	TGTGCCAGCAGCTTTACGAAGGGCGCCTACGAGCAGTACTTC	CASSFTKGAYEQYF
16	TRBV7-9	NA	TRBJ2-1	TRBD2	TGTGCCAGCAGCTCCACTAGCGGGAGGGCCGCCAATGAGCAGTTCTTC	CASSSTSGRAANEQFF
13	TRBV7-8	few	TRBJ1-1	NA	TGTGCCAGCAGCTTACAGGAATACACTGAAGCTTTCTTT	CASSLQEYTEAFF
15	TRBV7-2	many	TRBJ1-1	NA	TGTGCCAGCAGCTTAGAAGGCAGACCCAACACTGAAGCTTTCTTT	CASSLEGRPNTEAFF
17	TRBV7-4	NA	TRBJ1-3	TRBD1	TGTGCCAGCAGGAAAACAGGGGGCGAACCTAGTGGAAACACCATATATTTT	CASRKTGGEPSGNTIYF
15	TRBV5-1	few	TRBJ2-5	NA	TGCGCCAGCAGCTTGTTCGGGACCGAGGGAGAGACCCAGTACTTC	CASSLFGTEGETQYF
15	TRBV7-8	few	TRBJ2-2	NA	TGTGCCAGCACCTTCGGGTGGGAAGGGCCCGGGGAGCTGTTTTTT	CASTFGWEGPGELFF
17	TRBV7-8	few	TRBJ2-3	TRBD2	TGTGCCAGCAGCTTAGGGACTAGCGGGAGGGCCACAGATACGCAGTATTTT	CASSLGTSGRATDTQYF
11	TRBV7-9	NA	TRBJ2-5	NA	TGTGCCAGCAGCTTCGATGAGACCCAGTACTTC	CASSFDETQYF
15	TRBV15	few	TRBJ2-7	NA	TGTGCCACCAGCGGGGCTGGGGGCCTTCGACACGAGCAGTACTTC	CATSGAGGLRHEQYF
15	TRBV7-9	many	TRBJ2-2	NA	TGTGCCAGCAGCTCGCCGACTACCCGATCCGGGGAGCTGTTTTTT	CASSSPTTRSGELFF
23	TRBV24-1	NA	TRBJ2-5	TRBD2	TGTGCCACCAGTGATCGTAACCCGGGGATCACTAGCGGAGCAACCCGGTACCAAGAGACCCAGTACTTC	CATSDRNPGITSGATRYQETQYF
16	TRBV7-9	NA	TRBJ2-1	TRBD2	TGTGCCAGCAGCTTATCAAGGACTAGCGGGTACAATGAGCAGTTCTTC	CASSLSRTSGYNEQFF
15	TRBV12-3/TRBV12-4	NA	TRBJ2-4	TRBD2	TGTGCCAGCAGTTTAGCGGGAGGGGTATGGAACATTCAGTACTTC	CASSLAGGVWNIQYF
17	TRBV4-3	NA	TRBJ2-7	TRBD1	TGCGCCAGCAGCCCAGCGCCGAGTGGACAGGGGTTTCGCGAGCAGTACTTC	CASSPAPSGQGFREQYF
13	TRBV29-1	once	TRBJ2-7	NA	TGCAGCGTTCCCGACAGCAACTCCTACGAGCAGTACTTC	CSVPDSNSYEQYF
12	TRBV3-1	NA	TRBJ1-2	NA	TGTGCCAGCAGCCGCCGTGACAGGGGCTACACCTTC	CASSRRDRGYTF
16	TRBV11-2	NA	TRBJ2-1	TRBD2	TGTGCCAGCAGCTTAGAACTAGCGGGGGTCTCCAATGAGCAGTTCTTC	CASSLELAGVSNEQFF
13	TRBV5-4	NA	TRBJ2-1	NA	TGTGCCAGCAGCTTGCCTGAGAACGGCGAGCAGTTCTTC	CASSLPENGEQFF
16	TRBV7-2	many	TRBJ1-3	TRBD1	TGTGCCAGCAGCGTAAACACAGGGGGCTATGGAAACACCATATATTTT	CASSVNTGGYGNTIYF
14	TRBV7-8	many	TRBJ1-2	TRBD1	TGTGCCAGCTCGCGGGACAGGATATCCTATGGCTACACCTTC	CASSRDRISYGYTF
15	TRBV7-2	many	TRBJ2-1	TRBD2	TGTGCCAGCAGCTTAGGGACTAGTAATAGCAATGAGCAGTTCTTC	CASSLGTSNSNEQFF
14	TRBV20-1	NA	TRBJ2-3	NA	TGCAGTGCTAGACTCCCGGGACTCACAGATACGCAGTATTTT	CSARLPGLTDTQYF
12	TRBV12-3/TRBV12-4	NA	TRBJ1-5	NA	TGTGCCAGCAGTCACGAACCGCAGCCCCAGCATTTT	CASSHEPQPQHF
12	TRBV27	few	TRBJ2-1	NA	TGTGCCACTTGGGAGTCGGGCAATGAGCAGTTCTTC	CATWESGNEQFF
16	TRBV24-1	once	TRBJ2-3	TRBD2	TGTGCCACCAGTGACTATAGCGGGAAGGGTGAAGATACGCAGTATTTT	CATSDYSGKGEDTQYF
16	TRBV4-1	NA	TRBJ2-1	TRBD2	TGCGCCAGCAGCCAAGATCCAGCGGGATCCTACAATGAGCAGTTCTTC	CASSQDPAGSYNEQFF
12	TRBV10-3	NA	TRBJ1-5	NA	TGTGCCTCCGCAGGGGTTGATCAGCCCCAGCATTTT	CASAGVDQPQHF
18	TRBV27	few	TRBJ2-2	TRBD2	TGTGCCAGCAGTTTCGCTCATTTGGGAGGGGTCGGTCCCGGGGAGCTGTTTTTT	CASSFAHLGGVGPGELFF
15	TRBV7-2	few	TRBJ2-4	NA	TGTGCCAGCAGCGTCCTCCTACTAGCCAAAAACATTCAGTACTTC	CASSVLLLAKNIQYF
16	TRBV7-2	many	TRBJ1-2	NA	TGTGCCAGCAGGAACGGACAGCTCTTTATGAGTCATGGCTACACCTTC	CASRNGQLFMSHGYTF
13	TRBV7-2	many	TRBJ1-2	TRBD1	TGTGCCAGCAGCTTACAGGGGGCCTATGGCTACACCTTC	CASSLQGAYGYTF
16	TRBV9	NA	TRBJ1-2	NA	TGTGCCAGCAGCTTATACGACAGGCTATCTAACTATGGCTACACCTTC	CASSLYDRLSNYGYTF